These 20 T cell receptor beta chains came from one sample sequenced in a study of cytomegalovirus exposure and HLA in healthy donors. Clones were read by immunoSEQ multiplex PCR, and TCRdb kept only the in-frame ones, dropping some. The sample has around 54,000 clones, 89% seen once. The sample taken for sequencing was PBMCs. The receptor source for this set is a woman aged 18-35 years in good health and CMV-seropositive.

The CDR3 protein is CASTGTGGNTIYF. CDR3 DNA: TGTGCCAGCACCGGGACAGGGGGAAACACCATATATTTT. The chain combines TRBV9 with TRBJ1-3, with 9 bases aligning to TRBD1. After removal of 6 bases from V and 4 bases from J, the junction contained 2 bases not matched to a gene. The CDR3 contains 13 residues. Germline V gene data show CDR1 as SGDLS and CDR2 as YYNGEE.

The V gene is TRBV5-5, the J gene TRBJ2-1; TRBD1 matches at 8 bases. V shed 3 bases and J 6 bases; nucleotides not matched to a gene: 8. CDR1 and CDR2 from the germline V gene are SGHKS and YYEKEE (reference sequence). This CDR3 is built from 15 residues. CDR3 residues: CASSWTGSGFNEQFF. CDR3 coding DNA: TGTGCCAGCAGCTGGACAGGGTCTGGGTTCAATGAGCAGTTCTTC.

This chain joins TRBV5-6 and TRBJ2-7; TRBD1 might be the D (6 bases). Germline V gene sequence: CDR1 SGHDT, CDR2 YYEEEE. V was pared by 0 bases and J by 4 bases, with 8 bases between. The CDR3 is 13 residues long. The CDR3 nucleotides read TGTGCCAGCAGCTTGGCCGGACAGTACGAGCAGTACTTC. Translating it yields CASSLAGQYEQYF.

The rearrangement joins TRBV29-1 to TRBJ2-7; D is possibly TRBD1 (6 bases). There are 13 residues in the CDR3. Trimming removed 4 bases at V and 1 base at J, with 11 bases between. Germline CDR1 and CDR2: SQVTM and ANQGSEA. The CDR3, as DNA: TGCAGCGTTGCCGATACAGGGTCCTACGAGCAGTACTTC. Encoded protein: CSVADTGSYEQYF.

This chain links TRBV7-9 with TRBJ1-2, with 8 positions matching TRBD1. Unmatched junction bases numbered 8, after V lost 5 bases and J lost 3 bases. CDR1 is SEHNR, CDR2 FQNEAQ, per germline (reference sequence). This CDR3 contains 15 residues. The CDR3 DNA reads as TGTGCCAGCAGCAAATCAGGGGGCGCGGACTATGGCTACACCTTC. It is translated as CASSKSGGADYGYTF.

The rearrangement links TRBV28 to TRBJ2-1; 14 nucleotides agree with TRBD2. Germline-derived CDR1 and CDR2 are MDHEN and SYDVKM. J gave up 11 bases and V 5 bases, and 8 bases lay outside the gene matches. The CDR3 is 15 amino acids. CDR3 sequence reads: CASSRLAGGRWKQFF. The CDR3, as DNA: TGTGCCAGCAGTCGACTAGCGGGGGGGAGATGGAAGCAGTTCTTC.

The chain employs TRBV4-1 and TRBJ2-7; 7 bases align to TRBD1. The V gene's germline CDR1 is MGHRA and CDR2 YSYEKL. V lost 0 bases, J lost 2 bases, and 7 bases stayed unmatched. This CDR3 is 16 amino acids long. CDR3 residues: CASSQEGGIFPYEQYF. The DNA of the CDR3 is TGCGCCAGCAGCCAAGAAGGGGGCATATTCCCCTACGAGCAGTACTTC.

The chain carries TRBV6-1 and TRBJ2-1; the match to TRBD2 covers 10 bases. Per germline, CDR1 MNHNS and CDR2 SASEGT. The CDR3 extends over 14 amino acids. Trimming at V came to 7 bases and at J to 3 bases, leaving 3 bases not matched to a gene. CDR3 nucleotide sequence: TGTGCCAGCATTACTAGCGGGGTCTACAATGAGCAGTTCTTC. This codes for CASITSGVYNEQFF.

This clone was seen only once. This sequence joins TRBV6-1 and TRBJ2-1, with 10 bases lining up with TRBD2. Germline lookup yields CDR1 MNHNS and CDR2 SASEGT. This CDR3 comprises 15 residues. Trimming took 3 bases from V and 8 from J; bases not matched to a gene: 7. The CDR3 loop is CASSEIAGGSYEQFF. The DNA of the CDR3 is TGTGCCAGCAGTGAGATAGCGGGGGGATCCTATGAGCAGTTCTTC.

The chain is built from TRBV12-5 and TRBJ2-2, with D perhaps TRBD2 (5 bases). The V end was cut by 3 bases, the J end by 1 base, with 6 bases between. This CDR3 is built from 14 residues. The germline CDR1 and CDR2 sequences are LGHNT and FRNRAP. This chain's CDR3 is CASGFGLNTGELFF. Here the CDR3 DNA reads TGTGCTAGTGGTTTTGGACTGAACACCGGGGAGCTGTTTTTT.

The J gene is TRBJ1-2, the V gene TRBV6-5; D not certain. The germline V gene has CDR1 MNHEY and CDR2 SVGAGI. The CDR3 has 13 residues. V was clipped by 6 bases and J by 2 bases, with 10 bases between them. The CDR3: CASRREINYGYTF. CDR3 sequence (DNA): TGTGCCAGCAGGAGGGAGATAAACTATGGCTACACCTTC.

This sequence joins TRBV6-1 and TRBJ2-1; D perhaps matches TRBD1 (6 bases). The CDR3 is 19 amino acids. V shed 2 bases and J shed 0 bases, with 20 bases lying between them. CDR1 MNHNS and CDR2 SASEGT come from the germline V gene. This CDR3 reads CASSEYMTADRSSYNEQFF. In DNA form, the CDR3 reads TGTGCCAGCAGTGAATACATGACGGCGGACAGAAGCTCCTACAATGAGCAGTTCTTC.

The chain is built from TRBV7-2 and TRBJ2-5; 11 bases align to TRBD2. Germline CDR1 reads SGHTA; CDR2 reads FQGNSA. The CDR3 sequence is 16 residues long. V lost 1 base to trimming and J lost 3 bases; unmatched junction nucleotides: 4. The CDR3 DNA follows: TGTGCCAGCAGCTTAGATTCTAGCGGGGGGAAAGAGACCCAGTACTTC. Its translation is CASSLDSSGGKETQYF.

The chain combines TRBV6-1 with TRBJ2-5; D gene uncertain. Germline CDR1 is MNHNS and CDR2 is SASEGT. The germline V and J ends were trimmed by 2 bases and 5 bases, with 12 bases remaining between them. The CDR3 sequence is 14 residues long. CDR3 protein: CASSEPGYGETQYF. In DNA form, the CDR3 reads TGTGCCAGCAGTGAACCCGGGTACGGGGAGACCCAGTACTTC.

This rearrangement joins TRBV5-1 to TRBJ1-1, with D possibly being TRBD1 (5 bases). The CDR3 sequence is 14 residues long. CDR1 is SGHRS and CDR2 is YFSETQ in the germline V gene. Trimming pared 5 bases from V and 1 base from J, leaving 12 bases between. CDR3 nucleotides: TGCGCCAGCAGGTCCGGACAAGAGAACACTGAAGCTTTCTTT. This sequence encodes CASRSGQENTEAFF.

The chain couples TRBV28 to TRBJ2-7; the D gene is possibly TRBD2 (5 bases). The CDR3 loop spans 12 amino acids. V was clipped by 7 bases and J by 7 bases, with 14 bases between them. Germline values: CDR1 MDHEN, CDR2 SYDVKM. The CDR3 DNA is TGTGCCAGCATTGACGGACTGGGGGAGCAGTACTTC. It specifies CASIDGLGEQYF.

The rearrangement links TRBV6-1 to TRBJ2-2, with 9 bases fitting TRBD1. Unmatched junction bases numbered 12, after V lost 3 bases and J lost 10 bases. CDR1 and CDR2 from the germline V gene are MNHNS and SASEGT. This CDR3 contains 16 residues. The CDR3 sequence is CASSEFSWTGVEELFF. The CDR3 nucleotides are TGTGCCAGCAGTGAGTTTTCATGGACAGGGGTAGAGGAGCTGTTTTTT.

The chain has TRBV6-5 and TRBJ1-1, with 9 bases lining up with TRBD1. The CDR3 runs 15 residues. Germline trimming cut 3 bases from V and 5 bases from J; bases unmatched to any gene: 7. Germline V gene lookup returns CDR1 MNHEY and CDR2 SVGAGI. CDR3 loop: CASSYPGQGRTEAFF. The CDR3, as DNA: TGTGCCAGCAGTTATCCGGGACAGGGAAGAACTGAAGCTTTCTTT.

The chain has TRBV27 and TRBJ1-1; no reliable D call. The length of the CDR3 is 14 residues. V was shortened by 5 bases and J by 2 bases, with 12 bases between the two germline ends. Germline V gene sequence: CDR1 MNHEY, CDR2 SMNVEV (reference sequence). CDR3 bases: TGTGCCAGCAGTCCGAGGAGTTTTAACACTGAAGCTTTCTTT. This encodes CASSPRSFNTEAFF.

This clone was observed a single time. The chain joins TRBV15 to TRBJ2-2, with D tentatively TRBD1 (6 bases). The CDR3 is made up of 15 amino acids. Germline V gives CDR1 LNHNV, CDR2 YYDKDF (reference sequence). With 1 base removed from V and 4 bases from J, the gap between germline ends came to 10 bases. CDR3 DNA: TGTGCCACCAGCAGAGGAGACAGGTTCACCGGGGAGCTGTTTTTT. Residues: CATSRGDRFTGELFF.